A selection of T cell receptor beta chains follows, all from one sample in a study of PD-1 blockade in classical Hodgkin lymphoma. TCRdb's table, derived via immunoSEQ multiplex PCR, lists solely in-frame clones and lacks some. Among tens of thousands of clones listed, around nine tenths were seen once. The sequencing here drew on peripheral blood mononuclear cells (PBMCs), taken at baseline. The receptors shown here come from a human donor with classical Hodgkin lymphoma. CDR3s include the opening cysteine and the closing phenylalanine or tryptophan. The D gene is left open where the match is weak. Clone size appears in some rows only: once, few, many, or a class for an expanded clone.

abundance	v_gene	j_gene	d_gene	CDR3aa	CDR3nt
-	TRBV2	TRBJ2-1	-	CASSATGFEQFF	TGTGCCAGCAGTGCTACAGGGTTTGAGCAGTTCTTC
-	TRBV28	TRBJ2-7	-	CASSFSAYEQYF	TGTGCCAGCAGTTTTTCAGCTTACGAGCAGTACTTC
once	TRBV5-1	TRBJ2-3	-	CASSLGTTSTDTQYF	TGCGCCAGCAGCTTGGGGACAACTAGCACAGATACGCAGTATTTT
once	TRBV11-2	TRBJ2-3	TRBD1	CASSIYRDRNTDTQYF	TGTGCCAGCAGCATCTACCGGGACAGGAACACAGATACGCAGTATTTT
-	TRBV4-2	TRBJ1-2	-	CASSQQWDYGYTF	TGTGCCAGCAGCCAGCAGTGGGACTATGGCTACACCTTC
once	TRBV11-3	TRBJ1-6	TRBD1	CASSLDGTGSPLHF	TGTGCCAGCAGCTTAGATGGGACAGGTTCACCCCTCCACTTT
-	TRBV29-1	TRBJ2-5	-	CSVEGRVRETQYF	TGCAGCGTTGAAGGGAGGGTGAGAGAGACCCAGTACTTC
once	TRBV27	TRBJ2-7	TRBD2	CASSFGREGAYEQYF	TGTGCCAGCAGTTTTGGCCGGGAGGGAGCCTACGAGCAGTACTTC
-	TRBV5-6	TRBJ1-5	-	CASSLGPGELINQPQHF	TGTGCCAGCAGCTTGGGGCCAGGGGAACTTATCAATCAGCCCCAGCATTTT
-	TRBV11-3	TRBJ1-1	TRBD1	CASSTDRGTEAFF	TGTGCCAGCAGCACAGACAGGGGCACTGAAGCTTTCTTT
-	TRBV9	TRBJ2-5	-	CASSVGAQETQYF	TGTGCCAGCAGCGTCGGAGCGCAAGAGACCCAGTACTTC
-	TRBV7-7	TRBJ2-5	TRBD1	CASSLQGAQETQYF	TGTGCTAGCTCCCTCCAGGGGGCGCAAGAGACCCAGTACTTC
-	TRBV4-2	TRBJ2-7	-	CASSLATGSYEQYF	TGTGCCAGCAGCCTCGCCACGGGCTCCTACGAGCAGTACTTC
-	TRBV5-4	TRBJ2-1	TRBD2	CASSLLLAGGPDEQFF	TGTGCCAGCAGCTTGCTTCTAGCGGGAGGGCCAGACGAGCAGTTCTTC
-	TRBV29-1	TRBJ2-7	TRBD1	CSIGQGPYEQYF	TGCAGCATTGGACAGGGACCCTACGAGCAGTACTTC
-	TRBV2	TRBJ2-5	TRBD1	CASDRGIRETQYF	TGTGCCAGCGACAGGGGGATTCGAGAGACCCAGTACTTC
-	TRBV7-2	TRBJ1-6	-	CASSLEADSPLHF	TGTGCCAGCAGCTTAGAGGCCGACTCACCCCTCCACTTT
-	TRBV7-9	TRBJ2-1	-	CASSFGSGPYNEQFF	TGTGCCAGCAGCTTTGGGTCAGGTCCATACAATGAGCAGTTCTTC
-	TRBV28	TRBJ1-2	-	CASSLRGGPGYTF	TGTGCCAGCAGTTTGAGAGGGGGACCTGGCTACACCTTC
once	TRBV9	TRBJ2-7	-	CASSVGVTLIYEQYF	TGTGCCAGCAGCGTAGGGGTTACACTTATCTACGAGCAGTACTTC
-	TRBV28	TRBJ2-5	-	CASSLWGDQETQYF	TGTGCCAGCAGTCTGTGGGGGGACCAAGAGACCCAGTACTTC
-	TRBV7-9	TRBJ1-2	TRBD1	CASSLDRDSYGYTF	TGTGCCAGCAGCTTGGACCGGGACAGCTATGGCTACACCTTC
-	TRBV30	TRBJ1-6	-	CAWSIPGDSPLHF	TGTGCCTGGAGTATACCAGGGGATTCACCCCTCCACTTT
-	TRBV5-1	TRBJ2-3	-	CASSFLAGSTDTQYF	TGCGCCAGCAGCTTCTTGGCGGGTAGCACAGATACGCAGTATTTT
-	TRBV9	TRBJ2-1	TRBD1	CASSAGTGTYNEQFF	TGTGCCAGCAGCGCGGGGACAGGCACCTACAATGAGCAGTTCTTC
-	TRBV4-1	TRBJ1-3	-	CASSQGPDRSSGNTIYF	TGCGCCAGCAGCCAAGGCCCCGACAGGTCTTCTGGAAACACCATATATTTT
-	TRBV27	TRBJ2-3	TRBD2	CASSLWGGSSTDTQYF	TGTGCCAGCAGTTTATGGGGGGGGAGCAGCACAGATACGCAGTATTTT
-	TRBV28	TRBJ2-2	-	CASSFGVGRTGELFF	TGTGCCAGCAGTTTCGGTGTCGGCAGAACCGGGGAGCTGTTTTTT
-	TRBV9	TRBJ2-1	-	CASSVSGVIAPYNEQFF	TGTGCCAGCAGCGTATCGGGGGTGATTGCCCCCTACAATGAGCAGTTCTTC
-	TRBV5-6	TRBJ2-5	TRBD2	CASSPPRGGAETQYF	TGTGCCAGCAGCCCCCCTCGCGGGGGGGCGGAGACCCAGTACTTC
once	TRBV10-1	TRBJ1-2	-	CASSMTGTRGYTF	TGCGCCAGCAGTATGACTGGGACGCGTGGCTACACCTTC